One sample yielded the 17 T cell receptor beta chains listed below, sequenced in a study of shared clonotypes between healthy human individuals. This table comes from immunoSEQ multiplex PCR, and its TCRdb copy is limited to in-frame clones, with some not included. The table records some 2.4 million clones, roughly 93% of them present only once. Sequencing input: naive CD4+ T cells from PBMCs. Subset indicated: CD45RA+ positively selected. Source of these receptors: a man aged 18 to 35 in good health. Some clones in this sample may be carry-over from other donors' samples.

This sequence joins TRBV5-4 and TRBJ2-7; D remains unclear. The CDR3 runs 15 residues. Deletions cut 1 base from V and 2 bases from J, with 13 bases between. Germline V CDR1 and CDR2: SGHNT, YYREEE (reference sequence). CDR3 region: CASSLFGGAAYEQYF. CDR3 nucleotide sequence: TGTGCCAGCAGCTTGTTTGGCGGAGCCGCCTACGAGCAGTACTTC.

The rearrangement uses TRBV28 and TRBJ1-1, with D possibly TRBD1 on 6 matching bases. With 6 bases removed from V and 7 bases from J, the gap between germline ends came to 21 bases. Germline lookup yields CDR1 MDHEN and CDR2 SYDVKM. The CDR3 has 15 residues. Here the CDR3 reads CASRPARPGQGEAFF. The CDR3, as DNA: TGTGCCAGCAGACCGGCTCGTCCGGGACAAGGTGAAGCTTTCTTT.

The chain joins TRBV5-4 to TRBJ2-7, with 9 nucleotides matching TRBD2. This CDR3 has 15 amino acids. Germline V gene sequence: CDR1 SGHNT, CDR2 YYREEE (reference sequence). V shed 4 bases, J shed 0 bases, and the junction held 5 bases outside the gene matches. In DNA, the CDR3 is TGTGCCAGCAGCCGCGGGGGGGACAGCTCCTACGAGCAGTACTTC. Translated, it gives CASSRGGDSSYEQYF.

This chain links TRBV27 with TRBJ1-2, with unresolved D. Trimming removed 5 bases at V and 10 bases at J, with 20 bases between. The CDR3 has 14 residues. The germline CDR1 and CDR2 sequences are MNHEY and SMNVEV (reference sequence). The CDR3 DNA follows: TGTGCCAGCAGTGCGGCGGGAGGTGTTTTATACTACACCTTC. It encodes CASSAAGGVLYYTF.

V usage is TRBV28 and J usage is TRBJ1-2, with D perhaps matching TRBD1 (6 bases). The CDR3 has 13 residues. The ends were cut back, 6 bases at V and 7 bases at J, with 15 bases in the middle. Germline V lookup: CDR1 MDHEN, CDR2 SYDVKM. CDR3 bases: TGTGCCAGCAGCCCACAGGGTTCGTCTGGCTACACCTTC. It encodes CASSPQGSSGYTF.

The chain couples TRBV30 to TRBJ1-5; 11 nucleotides align to TRBD1. Germline CDR1 reads GTSNPN; CDR2 reads SVGIG (reference sequence). The CDR3 totals 18 residues. The ends lost 2 bases at V and 0 bases at J; junction bases unmatched: 9. Here the CDR3 reads CAWSKRGQGGYSNQPQHF. In nucleotides, the CDR3 is TGTGCCTGGAGTAAAAGGGGACAGGGGGGATATAGCAATCAGCCCCAGCATTTT.

The DNA for the CDR3 is TGTGCCAGCAGTGTAGCCACTGGGGGGGGCTACGAGCAGTACTTC. Translated, it gives CASSVATGGGYEQYF. V gene TRBV28 combines with J gene TRBJ2-7, with 7 bases fitting TRBD2. Trimming removed 5 bases from V and 3 bases from J; junction bases left unmatched: 10. There are 15 residues in the CDR3. The germline CDR1 and CDR2 sequences are MDHEN and SYDVKM.

This clone was counted only a few times. This chain joins TRBV2 and TRBJ1-1; D might be TRBD1 (6 bases). With 6 bases removed from V and 5 bases from J, the gap between germline ends came to 16 bases. Per germline, CDR1 SNHLY and CDR2 FYNNEI. The CDR3 extends over 14 amino acids. Written as DNA, the CDR3 is TGTGCCAGCAGCTCACAGGGTTCAGGGACTGAAGCTTTCTTT. It specifies CASSSQGSGTEAFF.

The chain uses TRBV9 and TRBJ1-3, with TRBD1 matching 10 bases. Germline V gene sequence: CDR1 SGDLS, CDR2 YYNGEE. The length of the CDR3 is 15 residues. V was clipped by 3 bases and J by 3 bases; unmatched bases: 3. CDR3: CASSAGQGGGNTIYF. CDR3 sequence (DNA): TGTGCCAGCAGCGCAGGACAGGGGGGTGGAAACACCATATATTTT.

Worth noting for this clone: In the same sample, other DNA sequences code for this CDR3. The chain couples TRBV5-4 to TRBJ1-1; D gene uncertain. V lost 0 bases to trimming and J lost 4 bases, with 4 bases between them. The CDR3 has 12 amino acids. Germline assignment: CDR1 SGHNT and CDR2 YYREEE (reference sequence). The CDR3 DNA reads TGTGCCAGCAGCTTGGGGAGCACTGAAGCTTTCTTT. Its protein is CASSLGSTEAFF.

The V gene is TRBV5-5, the J gene TRBJ2-2; 10 bases match TRBD1. Trimming at V came to 2 bases and at J to 4 bases, leaving 2 bases not matched to a gene. The CDR3 is 15 amino acids. CDR1 is SGHKS, CDR2 YYEKEE, per germline (reference sequence). The CDR3 sequence is CASSFRTGGTGELFF. In DNA form, the CDR3 reads TGTGCCAGCAGCTTTCGGACAGGGGGCACCGGGGAGCTGTTTTTT.

The V gene is TRBV7-2, the J gene TRBJ2-4, with 8 bases that match TRBD2. The CDR3 totals 16 residues. J lost 5 bases, V lost 1 base, and 7 bases had no gene match. Germline V gene sequence: CDR1 SGHTA, CDR2 FQGNSA. The CDR3 is CASSLGNSGTQNIQYF. The DNA for the CDR3 is TGTGCCAGCAGCTTAGGAAATAGCGGGACTCAAAACATTCAGTACTTC.

The chain employs TRBV9 and TRBJ1-4, with a tentative D call TRBD1 (5 bases). The germline CDR1 and CDR2 sequences are SGDLS and YYNGEE. V lost 0 bases, J lost 7 bases, and 13 bases lay in between. The CDR3 totals 15 residues. The CDR3, as DNA: TGTGCCAGCAGCGTAGATGAACGTAGGGGTGAAAAACTGTTTTTT. Translating gives CASSVDERRGEKLFF.

This clone was seen more than once but under ten times. The chain recombines TRBV30 with TRBJ1-4; the match to TRBD1 covers 12 bases. Germline assignment: CDR1 GTSNPN and CDR2 SVGIG (reference sequence). The trim removed 2 bases at V and 8 bases at J, leaving 12 bases unmatched. This CDR3 is 17 amino acids long. The CDR3 nucleotides are TGTGCCTGGAGTCCCCAGGGACAGGGGGCAGTGAGAGAAAAACTGTTTTTT. Translated, it gives CAWSPQGQGAVREKLFF.

The chain has TRBV29-1 and TRBJ1-5; 7 nucleotides agree with TRBD1. CDR3 length: 13 residues. Germline V gene sequence: CDR1 SQVTM, CDR2 ANQGSEA. Losses at the gene ends were 5 bases for V and 3 bases for J; bases not matched to a gene: 4. The chain's CDR3 is CSVRQGANQPQHF. The DNA of the CDR3 is TGCAGCGTTCGACAGGGAGCCAATCAGCCCCAGCATTTT.

This clone was seen once. The chain uses TRBV27 and TRBJ1-1; no clear D. Trimming pared 5 bases from V and 1 base from J, leaving 17 bases between. There are 16 residues in the CDR3. Per germline, CDR1 MNHEY and CDR2 SMNVEV (reference sequence). The CDR3 loop reads CASSRRVTSKNTEAFF. The CDR3 DNA reads TGTGCCAGCAGTCGTCGAGTCACATCGAAGAACACTGAAGCTTTCTTT.

V usage is TRBV5-8 and J usage is TRBJ1-2; a weak D match, TRBD1 (5 bases). This CDR3 contains 13 residues. The germline V gene encodes CDR1 SGHTS and CDR2 YDEGEE. The V gene lost 0 bases and the J gene lost 6 bases, with 9 bases spanning the gap. The CDR3 DNA reads as TGTGCCAGCAGCTTGGGGAGAGGGGATGGCTACACCTTC. Translating gives CASSLGRGDGYTF.